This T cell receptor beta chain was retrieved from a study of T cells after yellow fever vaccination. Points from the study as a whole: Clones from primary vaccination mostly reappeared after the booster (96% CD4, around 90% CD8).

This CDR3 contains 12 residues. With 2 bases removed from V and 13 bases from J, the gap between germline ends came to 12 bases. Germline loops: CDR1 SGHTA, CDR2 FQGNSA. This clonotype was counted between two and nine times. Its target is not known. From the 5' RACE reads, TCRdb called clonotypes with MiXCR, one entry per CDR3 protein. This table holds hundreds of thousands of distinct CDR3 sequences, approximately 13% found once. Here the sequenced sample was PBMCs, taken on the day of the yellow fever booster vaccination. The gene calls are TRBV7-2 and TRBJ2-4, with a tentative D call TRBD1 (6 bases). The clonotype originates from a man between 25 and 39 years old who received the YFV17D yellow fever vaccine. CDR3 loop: CASSLTGHPQYF. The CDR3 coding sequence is TGTGCCAGCAGCTTAACGGGACATCCCCAGTACTTC.